This T cell receptor (beta chain) was recorded in a study of cytomegalovirus exposure and HLA in healthy donors. Trimming removed 1 base from V and 8 bases from J; junction bases left unmatched: 4. Germline V gene data show CDR1 as SGHAT and CDR2 as FQNNGV. The CDR3 totals 14 residues. Sequencing used immunoSEQ multiplex PCR; TCRdb keeps in-frame clones, though not all of them. Of 100,000 to 150,000 clones in the sample, roughly nine tenths were seen once. The sequenced sample was PBMCs. The TCR sequence derives from a woman younger than 35 in good health and CMV-seronegative. This sequence joins TRBV11-2 and TRBJ2-1; 8 bases line up with TRBD1. CDR3 bases: TGTGCCAGCAGCTTAGCCCAGGGGGCTCATGAGCAGTTCTTC. It yields the protein CASSLAQGAHEQFF.